A single sample is the source of the 14 T cell receptor beta chains below, sequenced in a study of regulatory T cells in long-lasting Graves disease. Time point specified: newly diagnosed GD, antithyroid drugs for less than 3 months. Extracted PBMC RNA gave rise to the TCR library. For TCR beta, libraries came from iRepertoire HTBI primers and Arm-PCR of CDR3 regions. TCRdb re-analysed the multiplex PCR reads in MiXCR, keeping a single row per CDR3 protein. The table records about 620,000 distinct CDR3 sequences, under 20% of them present only once. These same records also appear under a second study, on T cells in Graves' hyperthyroidism and ophthalmopathy.

The input for sequencing was peripheral blood mononuclear cells (PBMCs), taken at new diagnosis, from a patient treated with antithyroid drugs. The receptors were sampled from a woman under 40 with Graves disease.

This clonotype was found many times. This sequence joins TRBV2 and TRBJ2-6; 10 bases align to TRBD1. Per the germline V gene, CDR1 is SNHLY and CDR2 is FYNNEI. The CDR3 consists of 18 residues. Losses at the gene ends were 7 bases for V and 1 base for J; bases not matched to a gene: 10. The DNA for the CDR3 is TGTGCCAGCATCCCAAGGAGGACAGGGGGTTCTGGGGCCAACGTCCTGACTTTC. This sequence encodes CASIPRRTGGSGANVLTF.

In its sample, this clonotype was seen a few times. V gene TRBV18 combines with J gene TRBJ1-5; D uncertain. The germline V gene has CDR1 KGHSH and CDR2 LQKENI. The CDR3 runs to 14 residues. V lost 1 base and J 4 bases, leaving 8 bases between the germline ends. CDR3: CASSPLPTNQPQHF. CDR3 nucleotides: TGTGCCAGCTCACCACTTCCGACTAATCAGCCCCAGCATTTT. The entire variable domain, with the rest obtained from reference TRBV18 and TRBJ1-5, is as follows: NAGVMQNPRHLVRRRGQEARLRCSPMKGHSHVYWYRQLPEEGLKFMVYLQKENIIDESGMPKERFSAEFPKEGPSILRIQQVVRGDSAAYFCASSPLPTNQPQHFGDGTRLSIL.

This clonotype was seen a few times. J is TRBJ1-3 and V is TRBV4-1; D not resolved. The V end was cut by 3 bases, the J end by 2 bases, with 5 bases between. This CDR3 is 13 amino acids long. From germline, CDR1 is MGHRA and CDR2 YSYEKL. CDR3 protein: CASSQSAGNTIYF. CDR3 sequence (DNA): TGCGCCAGCAGCCAGAGTGCTGGAAACACCATATATTTT.

The chain uses TRBV7-9 and TRBJ2-1, with a possible D match to TRBD1 (6 bases). V was trimmed by 3 bases and J by 9 bases, leaving 12 bases between them. The CDR3 extends over 13 amino acids. CDR1 and CDR2 (germline): SEHNR, FQNEAQ (reference sequence). CDR3 protein: CASSFRQEGEQFF. The CDR3 DNA sequence: TGTGCCAGCAGCTTTCGACAGGAAGGTGAGCAGTTCTTC.

This sequence joins TRBV18 and TRBJ1-2, with TRBD1 matching 9 bases. In germline, CDR1 is KGHSH, CDR2 LQKENI. This CDR3 region has 15 residues. Unmatched junction bases numbered 12, after V lost 5 bases and J lost 8 bases. The CDR3 sequence is CASSTNPGQGVGYTF. CDR3 bases: TGTGCCAGCTCAACAAACCCGGGACAGGGCGTCGGCTACACCTTC.

CDR3 residues: CASSEQGKTEAFF. CDR3 nucleotide sequence: TGTGCCAGCAGTGAGCAGGGGAAGACTGAAGCTTTCTTT. The rearrangement links TRBV12-3 or TRBV12-4 to TRBJ1-1; D is possibly TRBD1 (6 bases). The CDR3 is 13 amino acids. V was pared by 5 bases and J by 5 bases, with 12 bases between.

This clonotype was found once. The junction departs from the called germline gene at one end, perhaps through a read error. The chain carries TRBV25-1 and TRBJ2-3; 7 bases map to TRBD1. This CDR3 contains 11 residues. Germline loops: CDR1 MGHDK, CDR2 SYGVNS. The DNA of the CDR3 is TGTGCCAGCGGTTGGACAGGTACGCAGTATTTT. It translates to CASGWTGTQYF.

This clonotype was observed a single time. One end of the junction does not line up with germline, which may come from a read error. The CDR3 nucleotides read TGTGTCAGCAGCGCGACCGGGACAGGGGGCGGCTATGGCTACACCTTC. This translates into CVSSATGTGGGYGYTF. This chain links TRBV9 with TRBJ1-2; TRBD1 matches at 12 bases. Per the germline V gene, CDR1 is SGDLS and CDR2 is YYNGEE. CDR3 length equals 16 residues.

This clonotype was counted ten times or more. CDR3 amino acids: CASSSYLAGTTDTQYF. In nucleotides, the CDR3 is TGTGCCAGCAGCTCCTATTTAGCGGGGACAACAGATACGCAGTATTTT. This chain joins TRBV7-3 and TRBJ2-3, with 8 bases identical to TRBD2. J gave up 3 bases and V 4 bases, and 9 bases lay outside the gene matches. Germline V gene lookup returns CDR1 SGHTA and CDR2 FQGTGA. The CDR3 sequence is 16 residues long.

This clonotype was seen a handful of times. The junction and the germline gene differ at one end; a read error may be behind it. The rearrangement joins TRBV28 to TRBJ2-7; D is ambiguous. Germline CDR1 MDHEN, CDR2 SYDVKM. There are 12 residues in the CDR3. The DNA for the CDR3 is TGTGCCACCACCGGGCGGCCCTACAAGCAGTACTTC. It specifies CATTGRPYKQYF.

The chain is built from TRBV20-1 and TRBJ2-5, with D perhaps matching TRBD1 (6 bases). Trimming removed 3 bases from V and 4 bases from J, with 9 bases in between. Germline V CDR1 and CDR2: DFQATT, SNEGSKA (reference sequence). CDR3 length: 12 residues. CDR3 loop: CSASRGLETQYF. CDR3 DNA: TGCAGTGCTAGCAGGGGCCTAGAGACCCAGTACTTC.

This clonotype was observed at least ten times. The chain employs TRBV19 and TRBJ1-1; weak D call: TRBD1 (6 bases). Trimming removed 1 base at V and 0 bases at J, with 9 bases between. CDR3 size: 15 residues. Looked up from germline, CDR1 is LNHDA and CDR2 is SQIVND (reference sequence). The CDR3 DNA follows: TGTGCCAGTAGTATAGCAGGGGCAGTGAACACTGAAGCTTTCTTT. Protein sequence: CASSIAGAVNTEAFF.

V is TRBV19 and J is TRBJ1-5; tentative D call: TRBD1 (6 bases). V lost 10 bases to trimming and J lost 12 bases, with 25 bases between them. CDR1 is LNHDA, CDR2 SQIVND, per germline (reference sequence). This CDR3 is 14 amino acids long. CDR3 coding DNA: TGTGCCACTTCCGACAGGTCCCCGTCGAGGCGCCAGCATTTT. It yields the protein CATSDRSPSRRQHF.

A few counts support this clonotype. The gene calls are TRBV6-1 and TRBJ2-4, with 12 bases fitting TRBD1. Trimming took 6 bases from V and 4 from J; bases not matched to a gene: 10. The CDR3 consists of 17 residues. Germline CDR1 is MNHNS and CDR2 is SASEGT. CDR3 loop: CASSPDRDRGPKNIQYF. The CDR3 DNA reads as TGTGCCAGCAGCCCAGACAGGGACAGGGGGCCGAAAAACATTCAGTACTTC.